This T cell receptor (beta chain) was documented in a study of tumor-infiltrating lymphocytes in primary liver carcinoma. The CDR3 has 14 amino acids. On this clonotype: A much more abundant neighbour one base away suggests this may be a read error.

The blood RNA (from unsorted whole blood) was obtained, and germline DNA was also extracted. The authors made TCR beta cDNA from approximately 490 ng total RNA with a constant-region primer. Three nested multiplex PCR rounds, a slightly modified ARM-PCR method, built the TCR beta libraries. Investigators reported that the first two PCR rounds, at around 9 cycles each, used TRBV1-TRBV30 forward primers with a C-beta reverse primer. Via MiXCR, TCRdb re-called the multiplex PCR reads, giving one row per CDR3 protein. This table holds 250,000 to 350,000 distinct CDR3 sequences, about three fifths found once.

The chain carries TRBV12-3 or TRBV12-4 and TRBJ2-1, with D unclear. The sequencing sample was made of peripheral blood. The sequence derives from a woman in her twenties or thirties with primary liver carcinoma and hepatitis B virus infection. CDR3 sequence (DNA): TGTGCCAGCAGTTTAGATTCTCGGGTGGCTGAGCTGTTCTTC. Translated: CASSLDSRVAELFF.